Each of the 3 T cell receptor beta chains below was sequenced from the same sample in a study of Ad26.COV2.S vaccination and SARS-CoV-2 variants. Treatment specified: roughly 18 received Ad26.COV2.S at low or high dose, single or two shots; 5 received placebo; per-sample allocation not given. Sample collection was performed on day 63 after the first vaccine or placebo injection. Sequenced by immunoSEQ multiplex PCR; TCRdb stores in-frame clones only, minus some. This table has 400,000 to 450,000 clones, 75% to 95% appearing once. The starting material was peripheral blood, obtained in a trial of Ad26.COV2.S vaccine versus placebo. Source of these receptors: a person between 18 and 59 years old who received the Ad26.COV2.S COVID-19 vaccine or a placebo.

The chain carries TRBV7-3 and TRBJ1-1; D gene uncertain. The CDR3 is 13 residues long. The germline gives CDR1 SGHTA, CDR2 FQGTGA. Trimming stripped 4 bases from V and 5 bases from J, with 11 bases between. In nucleotides, the CDR3 is TGTGCCAGCAGCTCGGGCAGAGGAACTGAAGCTTTCTTT. Its translation: CASSSGRGTEAFF.

The gene calls are TRBV6-1 and TRBJ1-6; maybe TRBD1 (5 bases). CDR3 length: 14 residues. CDR1 is MNHNS, CDR2 SASEGT, per germline. V dropped 3 bases and J dropped 5 bases, with 8 bases sitting between them. DNA of the CDR3: TGTGCCAGCAGTGAGGTGGGGGATAATTCACCCCTCCACTTT. Encoded protein: CASSEVGDNSPLHF.

V and J are TRBV3-1 (or the pseudogene TRBV3-2) and TRBJ2-3, with D tentatively TRBD2 (5 bases). This CDR3 spans 13 amino acids. Trimming removed 4 bases at V and 9 bases at J, with 14 bases between. CDR1 is LGHDT and CDR2 is YNNKEL in the germline V gene (reference sequence). In DNA form, the CDR3 reads TGTGCCAGCAGCCTGAGCCAGGAGGTGACGCAGTATTTT. This sequence encodes CASSLSQEVTQYF.